The sequence of this TCR beta chain was determined in a study of OX40 agonist ivuxolimab in advanced cancers. Overall study context: Each dose-escalation patient presented with hepatocellular carcinoma, melanoma, renal cell or head and neck cancer. Among those treated, three patients had partial responses, one with hepatocellular carcinoma and two with cutaneous melanoma. Whole-study findings and limits: At doses 0.1 to 3.0 mg/kg, CD4+ and CD8+ clones expanded.

About this clone itself: Its antigen is still unknown. The junction departs from germline at one end; a sequencing error may be responsible. Other DNA sequences in the sample encode the same CDR3.

TCRdb keeps only in-frame clones here, not all; method: immunoSEQ multiplex PCR. The data show 75,000 to 100,000 clones, around nine tenths seen once. This CDR3 has 14 amino acids. Germline V gives CDR1 MGHDK, CDR2 SYGVNS. The V call is TRBV25-1, the J call TRBJ2-2; the match to TRBD1 covers 7 bases. The sequence derives from an adult with an advanced solid tumor such as melanoma, head and neck, liver or kidney cancer. The sequencing here drew on CD4+ or CD8+ T cells sorted from blood, taken in a trial of the OX40 agonist ivuxolimab. CDR3 sequence reads: CASSRTGVAGELFF. CDR3 in DNA: TGTGCCAGCAGCCGTACAGGGGTGGCCGGGGAGCTGTTCTTT.